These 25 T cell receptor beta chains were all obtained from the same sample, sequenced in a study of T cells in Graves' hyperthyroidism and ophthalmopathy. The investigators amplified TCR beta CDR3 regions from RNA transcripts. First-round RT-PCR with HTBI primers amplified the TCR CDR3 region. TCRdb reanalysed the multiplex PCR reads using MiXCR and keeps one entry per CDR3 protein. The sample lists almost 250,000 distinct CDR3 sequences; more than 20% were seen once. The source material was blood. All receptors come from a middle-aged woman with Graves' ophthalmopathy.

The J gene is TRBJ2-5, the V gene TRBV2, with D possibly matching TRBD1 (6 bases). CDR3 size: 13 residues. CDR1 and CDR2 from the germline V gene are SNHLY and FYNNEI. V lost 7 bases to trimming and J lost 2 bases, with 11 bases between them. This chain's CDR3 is CASKDRRQETQYF. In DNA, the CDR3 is TGTGCCAGCAAGGACAGAAGACAAGAGACCCAGTACTTC.

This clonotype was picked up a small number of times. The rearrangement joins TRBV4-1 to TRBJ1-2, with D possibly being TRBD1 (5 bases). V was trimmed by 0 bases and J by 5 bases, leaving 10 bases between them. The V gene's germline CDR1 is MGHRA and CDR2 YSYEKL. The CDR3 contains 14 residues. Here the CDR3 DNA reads TGCGCCAGCAGCCAAGATCAGGGACCTTATGGCTACACCTTC. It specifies CASSQDQGPYGYTF.

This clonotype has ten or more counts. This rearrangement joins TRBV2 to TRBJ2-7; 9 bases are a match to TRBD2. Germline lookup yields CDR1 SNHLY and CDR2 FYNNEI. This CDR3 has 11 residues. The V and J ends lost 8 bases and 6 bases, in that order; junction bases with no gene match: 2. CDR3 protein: CASGTSFEQYF. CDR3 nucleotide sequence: TGTGCCAGCGGGACTAGCTTCGAGCAGTACTTC.

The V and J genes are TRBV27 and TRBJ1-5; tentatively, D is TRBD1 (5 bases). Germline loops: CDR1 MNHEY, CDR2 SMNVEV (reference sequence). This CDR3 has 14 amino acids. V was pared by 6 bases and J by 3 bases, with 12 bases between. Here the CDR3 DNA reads TGTGCCAGCAGAACAGGAGTAGTCAATCAGCCCCAGCATTTT. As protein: CASRTGVVNQPQHF.

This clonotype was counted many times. CDR3 coding DNA: TGTGCCAGCAGCCAAGAGCGGGAGGGCTCCGAGCAGTACTTC. This sequence encodes CASSQEREGSEQYF. V and J are TRBV3-1 and TRBJ2-7; 9 bases are shared with TRBD2. V dropped 0 bases and J dropped 6; count of bases not matched to a gene: 3. Per the germline V gene, CDR1 is LGHDT and CDR2 is YNNKEL (reference sequence). CDR3 length: 14 residues.

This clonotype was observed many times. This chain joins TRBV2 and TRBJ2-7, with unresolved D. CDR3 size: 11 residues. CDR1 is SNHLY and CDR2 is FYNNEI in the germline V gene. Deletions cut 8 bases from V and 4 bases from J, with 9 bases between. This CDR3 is CASAIAYEQYF. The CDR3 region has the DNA TGTGCCAGCGCGATTGCGTACGAGCAGTACTTC.

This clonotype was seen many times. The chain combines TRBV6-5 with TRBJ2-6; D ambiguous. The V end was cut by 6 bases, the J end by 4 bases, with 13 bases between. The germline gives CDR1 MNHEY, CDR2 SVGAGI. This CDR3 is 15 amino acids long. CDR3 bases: TGTGCCAGCAGCAACGAACTCGTGGGGGCCAACGTCCTGACTTTC. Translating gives CASSNELVGANVLTF.

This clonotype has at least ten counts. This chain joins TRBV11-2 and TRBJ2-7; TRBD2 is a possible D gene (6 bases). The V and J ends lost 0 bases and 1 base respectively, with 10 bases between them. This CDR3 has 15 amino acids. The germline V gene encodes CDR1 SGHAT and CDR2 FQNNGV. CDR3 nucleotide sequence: TGTGCCAGCAGCTTAGACGGGAGTCGATCCTACGAGCAGTACTTC. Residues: CASSLDGSRSYEQYF. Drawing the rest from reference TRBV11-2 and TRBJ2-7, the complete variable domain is EAGVAQSPRYKIIEKRQSVAFWCNPISGHATLYWYQQILGQGPKLLIQFQNNGVVDDSQLPKDRFSAERLKGVDSTLKIQPAKLEDSAVYLCASSLDGSRSYEQYFGPGTRLTVT.

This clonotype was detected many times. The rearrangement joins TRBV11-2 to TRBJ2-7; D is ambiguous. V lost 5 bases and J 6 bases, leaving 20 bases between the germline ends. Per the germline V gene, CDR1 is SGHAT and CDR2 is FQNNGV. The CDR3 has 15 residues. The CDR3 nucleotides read TGTGCCAGCAGCCCTGGAGCTGTTCCTAGTGGCGAGCAGTACTTC. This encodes CASSPGAVPSGEQYF.

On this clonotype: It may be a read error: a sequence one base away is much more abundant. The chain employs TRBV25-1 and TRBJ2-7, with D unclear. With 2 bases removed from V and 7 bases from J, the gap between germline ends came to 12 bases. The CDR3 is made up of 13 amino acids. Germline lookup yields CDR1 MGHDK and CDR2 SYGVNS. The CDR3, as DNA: TGTGCCAGCAGTGAACTCCCCACCTGGGAGCAGTACTTC. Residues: CASSELPTWEQYF.

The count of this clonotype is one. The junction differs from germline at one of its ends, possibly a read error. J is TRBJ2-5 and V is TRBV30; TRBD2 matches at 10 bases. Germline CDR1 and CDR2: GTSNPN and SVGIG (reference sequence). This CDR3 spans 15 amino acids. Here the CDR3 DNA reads TGTACCTGGAGTCCGCTAGCGGGAGCTGGAGAGACCCAGTACTTC. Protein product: CTWSPLAGAGETQYF.

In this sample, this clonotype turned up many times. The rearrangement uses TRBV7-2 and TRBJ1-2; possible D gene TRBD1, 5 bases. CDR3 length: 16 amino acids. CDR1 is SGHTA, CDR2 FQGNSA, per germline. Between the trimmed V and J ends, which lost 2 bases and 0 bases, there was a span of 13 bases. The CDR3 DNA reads TGTGCCAGCAGCTTAATGTGGGACCTTGCTAACTATGGCTACACCTTC. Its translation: CASSLMWDLANYGYTF.

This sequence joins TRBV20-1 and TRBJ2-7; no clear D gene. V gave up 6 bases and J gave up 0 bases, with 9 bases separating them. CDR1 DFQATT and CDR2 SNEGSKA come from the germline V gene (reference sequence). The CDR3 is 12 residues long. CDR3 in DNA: TGCAGTGCCAGTTCTGACTCCTACGAGCAGTACTTC. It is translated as CSASSDSYEQYF.

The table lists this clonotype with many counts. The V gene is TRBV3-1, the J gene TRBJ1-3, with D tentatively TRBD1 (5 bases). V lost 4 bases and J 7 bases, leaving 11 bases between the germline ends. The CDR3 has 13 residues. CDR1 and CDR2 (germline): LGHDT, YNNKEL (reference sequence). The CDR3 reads CASSPGEENTIYF. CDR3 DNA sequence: TGTGCCAGCAGCCCGGGGGAGGAGAACACCATATATTTT.

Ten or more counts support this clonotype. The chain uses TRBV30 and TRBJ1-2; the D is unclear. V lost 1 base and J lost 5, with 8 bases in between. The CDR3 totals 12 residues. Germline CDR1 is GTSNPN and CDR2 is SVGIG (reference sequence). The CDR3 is CAWSDNLYGYTF. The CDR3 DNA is TGTGCCTGGAGTGACAATCTATATGGCTACACCTTC.

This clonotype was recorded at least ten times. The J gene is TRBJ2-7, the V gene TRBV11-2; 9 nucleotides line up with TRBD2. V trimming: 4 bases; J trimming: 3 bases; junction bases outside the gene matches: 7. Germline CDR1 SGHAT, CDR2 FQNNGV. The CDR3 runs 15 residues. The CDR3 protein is CASSSGLAGIYEQYF. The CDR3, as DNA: TGTGCCAGCAGCTCAGGTCTAGCGGGGATCTACGAGCAGTACTTC.

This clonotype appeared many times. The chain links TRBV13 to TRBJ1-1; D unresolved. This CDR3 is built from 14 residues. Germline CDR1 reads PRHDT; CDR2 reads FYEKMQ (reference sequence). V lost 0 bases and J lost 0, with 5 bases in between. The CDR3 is CASSLGFMNTEAFF. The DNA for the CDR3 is TGTGCCAGCAGCTTAGGTTTTATGAACACTGAAGCTTTCTTT. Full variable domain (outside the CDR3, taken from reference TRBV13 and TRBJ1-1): AAGVIQSPRHLIKEKRETATLKCYPIPRHDTVYWYQQGPGQDPQFLISFYEKMQSDKGSIPDRFSAQQFSDYHSELNMSSLELGDSALYFCASSLGFMNTEAFFGQGTRLTVV.

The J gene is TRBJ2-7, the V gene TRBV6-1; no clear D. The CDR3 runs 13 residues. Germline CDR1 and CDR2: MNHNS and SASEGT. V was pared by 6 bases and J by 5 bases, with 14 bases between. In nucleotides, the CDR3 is TGTGCCAGCAGGGTGGACCGATGGGACGAGCAGTACTTC. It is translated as CASRVDRWDEQYF.

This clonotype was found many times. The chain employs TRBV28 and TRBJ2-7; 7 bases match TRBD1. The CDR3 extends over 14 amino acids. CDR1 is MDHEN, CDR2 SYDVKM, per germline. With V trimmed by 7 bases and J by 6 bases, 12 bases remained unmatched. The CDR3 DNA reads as TGTGCCAGCATCTCCCTGGGTAGACAGGGCGAGCAGTACTTC. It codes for CASISLGRQGEQYF.

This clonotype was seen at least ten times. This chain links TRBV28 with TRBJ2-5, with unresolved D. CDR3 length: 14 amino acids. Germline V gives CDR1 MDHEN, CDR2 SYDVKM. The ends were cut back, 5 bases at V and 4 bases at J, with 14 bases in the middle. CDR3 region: CASSPTPSRETQYF. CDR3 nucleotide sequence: TGTGCCAGCAGTCCGACTCCTAGTAGAGAGACCCAGTACTTC. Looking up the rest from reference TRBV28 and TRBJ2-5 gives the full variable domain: DVKVTQSSRYLVKRTGEKVFLECVQDMDHENMFWYRQDPGLGLRLIYFSYDVKMKEKGDIPEGYSVSREKKERFSLILESASTNQTSMYLCASSPTPSRETQYFGPGTRLLVL.

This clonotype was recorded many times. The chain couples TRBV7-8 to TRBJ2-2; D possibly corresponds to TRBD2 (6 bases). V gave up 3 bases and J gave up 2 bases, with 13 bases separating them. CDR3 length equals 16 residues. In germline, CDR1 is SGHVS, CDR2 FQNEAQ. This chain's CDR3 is CASSFWRALNTGELFF. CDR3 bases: TGTGCCAGCAGCTTTTGGAGGGCACTCAACACCGGGGAGCTGTTTTTT.

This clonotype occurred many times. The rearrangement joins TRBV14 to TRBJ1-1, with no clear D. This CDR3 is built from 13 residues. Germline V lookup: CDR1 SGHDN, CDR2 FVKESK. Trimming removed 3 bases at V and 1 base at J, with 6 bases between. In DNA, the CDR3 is TGTGCCAGCAGCCACCTCAGGAACACTGAAGCTTTCTTT. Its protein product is CASSHLRNTEAFF.

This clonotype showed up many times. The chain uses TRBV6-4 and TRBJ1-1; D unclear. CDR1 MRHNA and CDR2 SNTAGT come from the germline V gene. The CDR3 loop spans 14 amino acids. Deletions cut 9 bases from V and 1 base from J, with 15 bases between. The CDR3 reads CARDIGRGNTEAFF. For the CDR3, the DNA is TGTGCCAGAGACATCGGACGTGGGAACACTGAAGCTTTCTTT.

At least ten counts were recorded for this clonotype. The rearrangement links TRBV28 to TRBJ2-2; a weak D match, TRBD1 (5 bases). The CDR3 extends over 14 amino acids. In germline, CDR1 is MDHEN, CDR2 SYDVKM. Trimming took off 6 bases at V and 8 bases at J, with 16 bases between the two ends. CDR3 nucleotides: TGTGCCAGCAGACAGGACACTCCTATAGGGGAGCTGTTTTTT. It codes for CASRQDTPIGELFF.

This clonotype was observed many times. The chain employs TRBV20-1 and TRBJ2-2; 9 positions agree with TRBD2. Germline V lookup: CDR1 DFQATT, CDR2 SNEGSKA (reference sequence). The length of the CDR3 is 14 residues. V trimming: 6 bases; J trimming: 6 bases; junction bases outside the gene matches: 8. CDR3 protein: CSAVYSGRAGELFF. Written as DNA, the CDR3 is TGCAGTGCCGTTTATAGCGGGAGAGCCGGGGAGCTGTTTTTT.